The 26 T cell receptor beta chains presented below share a single source sample, sequenced in a study of CD8+ T cells in alopecia areata. Investigators isolated RNA and reverse transcribed it into cDNA to act as the sequencing template. Repertoires were generated with immunoSEQ multiplex PCR, while TCRdb's copy carries only in-frame clones and drops some. The sample includes about 130,000 clones, roughly 50% seen only once; the top ten take approximately 18%. This material consisted of CD8+ T cells sorted from blood, taken at week 0. The receptors originated from a human donor with alopecia areata.

This clone was seen only a few times. The V call is TRBV18, the J call TRBJ2-1; 7 positions agree with TRBD1. The CDR3 loop spans 15 amino acids. Germline lookup yields CDR1 KGHSH and CDR2 LQKENI. With V trimmed by 5 bases and J by 8 bases, 12 bases remained unmatched. The CDR3 nucleotides read TGTGCCAGCTCAGCGTTTAGTCCCCAGGGGGATGAGCAGTTCTTC. It yields the protein CASSAFSPQGDEQFF.

This clone was counted only a few times. This chain uses TRBV7-2 with TRBJ2-1; 9 nucleotides match TRBD1. Trimming at V came to 6 bases and at J to 2 bases, leaving 8 bases not matched to a gene. The CDR3 is 16 residues long. Germline V gene lookup returns CDR1 SGHTA and CDR2 FQGNSA. Here the CDR3 DNA reads TGTGCCAGCAGGCCTGGACAGGGGACAACCTACAATGAGCAGTTCTTC. This gives the protein CASRPGQGTTYNEQFF.

This clone was observed a single time. The J gene is TRBJ2-3, the V gene TRBV30; 11 positions agree with TRBD1. This CDR3 region has 16 residues. Germline CDR1 GTSNPN, CDR2 SVGIG (reference sequence). V dropped 1 base and J dropped 2; count of bases not matched to a gene: 5. CDR3 bases: TGTGCCTGGAGTGATGGACAGGGGGCTAACACAGATACGCAGTATTTT. Protein sequence: CAWSDGQGANTDTQYF.

The chain has TRBV5-6 and TRBJ1-1; 10 bases line up with TRBD1. CDR3 size: 17 residues. Germline V lookup: CDR1 SGHDT, CDR2 YYEEEE. V shed 0 bases and J 0 bases; nucleotides not matched to a gene: 5. CDR3 residues: CASSLVGTGAMNTEAFF. In nucleotides, the CDR3 is TGTGCCAGCAGCTTGGTCGGGACAGGGGCCATGAACACTGAAGCTTTCTTT.

This chain uses TRBV5-6 with TRBJ2-5; 14 bases map to TRBD2. With V trimmed by 4 bases and J by 3 bases, 14 bases remained unmatched. From germline, CDR1 is SGHDT and CDR2 YYEEEE. The CDR3 sequence is 19 residues long. CDR3 coding DNA: TGTGCCAGCAGCCACCGAGGACTAGCGGGGGGAACCGGGGAAGAGACCCAGTACTTC. Encoded protein: CASSHRGLAGGTGEETQYF.

The CDR3 here is CASSLASVQDTQYF. The CDR3 nucleotides read TGCGCCAGCAGCCTGGCTAGCGTCCAAGATACGCAGTATTTT. The chain joins TRBV5-1 to TRBJ2-3, with a tentative D call TRBD2 (6 bases). The CDR3 extends over 14 amino acids. The germline V gene encodes CDR1 SGHRS and CDR2 YFSETQ. Trimming cost V 4 bases and J 5 bases, with 14 bases left between them. The whole variable domain, filled in from reference TRBV5-1 and TRBJ2-3, reads KAGVTQTPRYLIKTRGQQVTLSCSPISGHRSVSWYQQTPGQGLQFLFEYFSETQRNKGNFPGRFSGRQFSNSRSEMNVSTLELGDSALYLCASSLASVQDTQYFGPGTRLTVL.

The genes are TRBV5-1 and TRBJ2-1; weak D call: TRBD2 (7 bases). This CDR3 spans 16 amino acids. Germline CDR1 SGHRS, CDR2 YFSETQ. The V gene lost 0 bases and the J gene lost 2 bases, with 12 bases spanning the gap. For the CDR3, the DNA is TGCGCCAGCAGCTTGGCCTGGGGGGGCGCCTACAATGAGCAGTTCTTC. Translation: CASSLAWGGAYNEQFF.

The V and J genes are TRBV9 and TRBJ2-2; TRBD2 agrees at 8 bases. The CDR3 runs 17 residues. After removal of 3 bases from V and 0 bases from J, the junction contained 7 bases not matched to a gene. Germline V gene sequence: CDR1 SGDLS, CDR2 YYNGEE. CDR3: CASSESRGGPNTGELFF. The CDR3 nucleotides are TGTGCCAGCAGCGAGAGCCGGGGGGGTCCGAACACCGGGGAGCTGTTTTTT.

This chain links TRBV7-9 with TRBJ2-5; D is possibly TRBD1 (6 bases). V lost 5 bases to trimming and J lost 3 bases, with 13 bases between them. CDR3 length: 14 residues. Germline CDR1 and CDR2: SEHNR and FQNEAQ (reference sequence). This chain's CDR3 is CASSTRTVKETQYF. Here the CDR3 DNA reads TGTGCCAGCAGCACGCGGACAGTGAAAGAGACCCAGTACTTC.

The chain recombines TRBV7-8 with TRBJ2-3; 9 positions agree with TRBD1. After removal of 3 bases from V and 1 base from J, the junction contained 5 bases not matched to a gene. The V gene's germline CDR1 is SGHVS and CDR2 FQNEAQ. The CDR3 has 16 amino acids. CDR3 sequence (DNA): TGTGCCAGCAGCTTTGACACAGGGGGCGGCACAGATACGCAGTATTTT. This gives the protein CASSFDTGGGTDTQYF.

The gene calls are TRBV9 and TRBJ2-7, with 8 nucleotides matching TRBD1. Germline CDR1 and CDR2: SGDLS and YYNGEE. CDR3 length: 13 amino acids. The trim removed 3 bases at V and 3 bases at J, leaving 2 bases unmatched. The CDR3 DNA reads TGTGCCAGCAGCGATGGACAGGGCTACGAGCAGTACTTC. This translates into CASSDGQGYEQYF. The variable domain in full, completed from reference TRBV9 and TRBJ2-7, reads DSGVTQTPKHLITATGQRVTLRCSPRSGDLSVYWYQQSLDQGLQFLIQYYNGEERAKGNILERFSAQQFPDLHSELNLSSLELGDSALYFCASSDGQGYEQYFGPGTRLTVT.

CDR3 region: CASSKGPGNTEAFF. The DNA of the CDR3 is TGCGCCAGCAGCAAAGGCCCAGGGAACACTGAAGCTTTCTTT. This rearrangement joins TRBV4-1 to TRBJ1-1; no clear D gene. V shed 5 bases and J shed 1 base, with 11 bases lying between them. There are 14 residues in the CDR3. Germline CDR1 is MGHRA and CDR2 is YSYEKL.

The chain has TRBV7-6 and TRBJ2-3; TRBD2 aligns across 9 bases. CDR3 length: 18 residues. In germline, CDR1 is SGHVS, CDR2 FNYEAQ. Germline trimming cut 6 bases from V and 1 base from J; bases unmatched to any gene: 14. This CDR3 is CASSLSGGPYWGTDTQYF. CDR3 nucleotides: TGTGCCAGCAGTCTAAGCGGGGGGCCCTATTGGGGCACAGATACGCAGTATTTT.

The chain employs TRBV5-1 and TRBJ1-1, with D possibly TRBD1 on 6 matching bases. In germline, CDR1 is SGHRS, CDR2 YFSETQ. Trimming took off 1 base at V and 4 bases at J, with 11 bases between the two ends. This CDR3 region has 14 residues. The CDR3 DNA reads TGCGCCAGCAGCTTGTCGGGGGCGGGCACTGAAGCTTTCTTT. Translated: CASSLSGAGTEAFF.

This chain joins TRBV5-4 and TRBJ2-5, with TRBD2 matching over 7 bases. The CDR3 loop spans 15 amino acids. J was trimmed by 2 bases and V by 4 bases; bases with no gene match: 8. In germline, CDR1 is SGHNT, CDR2 YYREEE (reference sequence). The CDR3 sequence is CASSERLAEQETQYF. CDR3 DNA: TGTGCCAGCAGCGAGAGGCTAGCGGAACAAGAGACCCAGTACTTC.

The chain recombines TRBV15 with TRBJ2-2; tentative D call: TRBD1 (6 bases). The CDR3 spans 15 residues. V lost 8 bases, J lost 0 bases, and 13 bases lay in between. Germline values: CDR1 LNHNV, CDR2 YYDKDF (reference sequence). The CDR3 DNA sequence: TGTGCCACCTCTCCGGGACACCCGAACACCGGGGAGCTGTTTTTT. The encoded protein is CATSPGHPNTGELFF. Complete variable domain (other parts from reference TRBV15 and TRBJ2-2): DAMVIQNPRYQVTQFGKPVTLSCSQTLNHNVMYWYQQKSSQAPKLLFHYYDKDFNNEADTPDNFQSRRPNTSFCFLDIRSPGLGDTAMYLCATSPGHPNTGELFFGEGSRLTVL.

Details on this clone: The sample holds other DNA sequences that translate to the same CDR3. The chain links TRBV29-1 to TRBJ1-1, with D possibly matching TRBD1 (5 bases). V gave up 3 bases and J gave up 1 base, with 6 bases separating them. The CDR3 has 12 amino acids. Germline CDR1 SQVTM, CDR2 ANQGSEA. The CDR3 DNA reads as TGCAGCGTTGAGAGGGGGAACACTGAAGCTTTCTTT. It specifies CSVERGNTEAFF.

The chain recombines TRBV29-1 with TRBJ2-2; 8 positions agree with TRBD1. Looked up from germline, CDR1 is SQVTM and CDR2 is ANQGSEA. The CDR3 runs 17 residues. The trim removed 4 bases at V and 2 bases at J, leaving 12 bases unmatched. This CDR3 is CSVASGGEFLNTGELFF. CDR3 DNA: TGCAGCGTTGCGTCAGGGGGCGAGTTTTTAAACACCGGGGAGCTGTTTTTT.

This clone was observed once. One end of the junction does not line up with germline, which may come from a read error. The J gene is TRBJ2-5, the V gene TRBV7-7; D is unclear. The CDR3 totals 13 residues. Germline values: CDR1 SSHAT, CDR2 FNYEAQ (reference sequence). The CDR3 nucleotides read TGTGCTAGCAGCTTAAATATGGAAGAGACCCAGTACTTC. As protein: CASSLNMEETQYF.

This clone occurred a few times. This chain links TRBV6-5 with TRBJ2-2; unclear D gene. V lost 1 base to trimming and J lost 0 bases, with 3 bases between them. The CDR3 is made up of 14 amino acids. Germline V gene lookup returns CDR1 MNHEY and CDR2 SVGAGI. DNA for the CDR3: TGTGCCAGCAGTTACTTCACGAACACCGGGGAGCTGTTTTTT. This sequence encodes CASSYFTNTGELFF.

The CDR3 is CASSQGGGPSGTDTQYF. The CDR3 nucleotides are TGTGCCAGCAGTCAGGGCGGGGGGCCTTCTGGCACAGATACGCAGTATTTT. This chain uses TRBV2 with TRBJ2-3, with 8 positions matching TRBD2. The germline CDR1 and CDR2 sequences are SNHLY and FYNNEI. The CDR3 spans 17 residues. J lost 1 base, V lost 5 bases, and 11 bases had no gene match. The whole variable domain, remainder taken from reference TRBV2 and TRBJ2-3, is EPEVTQTPSHQVTQMGQEVILRCVPISNHLYFYWYRQILGQKVEFLVSFYNNEISEKSEIFDDQFSVERPDGSNFTLKIRSTKLEDSAMYFCASSQGGGPSGTDTQYFGPGTRLTVL.

CDR3 DNA sequence: TGTGCCAGCAGGGGAGCGGGGGACCCCGGGGAGCTGTTTTTT. Translated, it gives CASRGAGDPGELFF. V usage is TRBV5-4 and J usage is TRBJ2-2; 8 nucleotides match TRBD2. The length of the CDR3 is 14 residues. Germline V gene sequence: CDR1 SGHNT, CDR2 YYREEE (reference sequence). V shed 5 bases and J 6 bases; nucleotides not matched to a gene: 6.

This clone was observed a few times. The genes are TRBV10-3 and TRBJ2-7; TRBD1 matches at 8 bases. V dropped 3 bases and J dropped 5; count of bases not matched to a gene: 12. Looked up from germline, CDR1 is ENHRY and CDR2 is SYGVKD. The CDR3 length is 16 residues. CDR3 in DNA: TGTGCCATCAGTGATCGGCAGGGGGCAAGTTCGAACGAGCAGTACTTC. Translating it yields CAISDRQGASSNEQYF.

This clone showed up just a few times. The V gene is TRBV23-1, the J gene TRBJ1-6; no definite D call. TRBV23-1 is noted as an ORF with a role that remains uncertain. The CDR3 consists of 14 residues. With 5 bases removed from V and 5 bases from J, the gap between germline ends came to 10 bases. The CDR3 bases are TGCGCCAGCAGTATCGGACGGAATAATTCACCCCTCCACTTT. It codes for CASSIGRNNSPLHF.

The V and J genes are TRBV4-2 and TRBJ2-1, with 7 nucleotides matching TRBD2. The CDR3 length is 16 residues. Germline CDR1 is LGHNA and CDR2 is YNFKEQ. The junction had 6 bases not matched to a gene; V was cut back by 4 bases and J by 0 bases. CDR3 bases: TGTGCCAGCAGCCCAAGGCGGGGGAGCTCCTACAATGAGCAGTTCTTC. Translating it yields CASSPRRGSSYNEQFF.

The V call is TRBV13, the J call TRBJ2-5; TRBD2 might be the D (6 bases). Germline loops: CDR1 PRHDT, CDR2 FYEKMQ (reference sequence). This CDR3 comprises 13 residues. The ends were cut back, 5 bases at V and 2 bases at J, with 9 bases in the middle. CDR3 DNA sequence: TGTGCCAGCAGCGCGACTAGTCAAGAGACCCAGTACTTC. Amino acid sequence: CASSATSQETQYF.